This entry describes one TCR beta chain. The antigen remains unidentified. These data come from a study of cytomegalovirus exposure and HLA in healthy donors. The study, taken as a whole, reports: High specificity and sensitivity for cytomegalovirus status were reported for the classifier.

The repertoire was sequenced with immunoSEQ multiplex PCR; TCRdb's copy has only in-frame clones and lacks some. The sample carries around 60,000 clones, around 95% recorded once. V dropped 2 bases and J dropped 7; count of bases not matched to a gene: 4. Germline V lookup: CDR1 KGHSH, CDR2 LQKENI. The CDR3 runs 14 residues. The clonotype comes from a young man in good health and CMV-seropositive. This chain links TRBV18 with TRBJ2-1, with 8 bases identical to TRBD1. The sequencing input was PBMCs. CDR3: CASSPVQGANEQFF. Written as DNA, the CDR3 is TGTGCCAGCTCACCAGTTCAGGGGGCGAATGAGCAGTTCTTC.